This T cell receptor beta chain is drawn from a study of blood T cell repertoires in COVID-19. Study in general: From the United States, Italy and Spain came samples of acute and convalescent COVID-19.

Measured with immunoSEQ multiplex PCR; TCRdb has only the in-frame clones, and not every one. Here the sample spans roughly 120,000 clones, around 90% being singletons. V was trimmed by 0 bases and J by 13 bases, leaving 10 bases between them. The CDR3 covers 12 residues. Looked up from germline, CDR1 is SGHNT and CDR2 is YENEEA. This chain links TRBV11-3 with TRBJ2-4, with D possibly matching TRBD2 (5 bases). The clonotype was recovered from a human donor in a cohort sampled during active COVID-19. Sequenced: peripheral blood. The DNA for the CDR3 is TGTGCCAGCAGCTTAGATCTGGAGGACCAGTACTTC. Translated, it gives CASSLDLEDQYF.